This T cell receptor (beta chain) is from a study of vaccination effects on CD4 cells after COVID-19. Across the whole study: It was two doses of either the BNT162b2 or mRNA-1273 vaccine that participants received.

For this clone: Its antigen is undetermined.

Profiled with immunoSEQ multiplex PCR; TCRdb holds only in-frame clones, not every one. The sample consists of more than 20,000 clones, roughly 70% of them appearing once. CD4+ T cells specific for antigen were expanded with viral peptide pools by the ViraFEST assay before sequencing. The authors isolated CD4+ T cells after 9 to 10 days of culture. Absence of prior SARS-CoV-2 infection characterized the vaccine recipients, who showed negative nucleocapsid antibodies. Cultures used approximately 2 million PBMC per well, about 10 IU/ml IL-2 and about 10 ug/ml peptides. The sequence was obtained from a human donor who received a COVID-19 vaccine. The starting material was CD4+ T cells from PBMCs cultured with SARS-CoV-2 spike peptides, obtained before COVID-19 vaccination.

CDR3: CASSPPGGNGYTF. Written as DNA, the CDR3 is TGTGCCAGCTCACCACCGGGGGGTAACGGCTACACCTTC. The chain links TRBV18 to TRBJ1-2; maybe TRBD1 (5 bases). CDR1 is KGHSH, CDR2 LQKENI, per germline. The V gene lost 0 bases and the J gene lost 8 bases, with 10 bases spanning the gap. The CDR3 covers 13 residues.